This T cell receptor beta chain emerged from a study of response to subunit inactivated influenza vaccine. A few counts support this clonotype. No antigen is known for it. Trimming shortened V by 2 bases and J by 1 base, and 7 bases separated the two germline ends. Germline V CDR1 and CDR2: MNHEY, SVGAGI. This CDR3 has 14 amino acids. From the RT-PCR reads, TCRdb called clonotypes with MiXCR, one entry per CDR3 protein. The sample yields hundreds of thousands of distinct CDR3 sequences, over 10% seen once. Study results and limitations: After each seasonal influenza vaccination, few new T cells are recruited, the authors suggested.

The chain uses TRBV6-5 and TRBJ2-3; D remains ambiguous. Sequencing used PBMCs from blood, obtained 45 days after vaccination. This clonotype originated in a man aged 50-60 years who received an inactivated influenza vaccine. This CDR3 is CASSYGSRTDTQYF. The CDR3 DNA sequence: TGTGCCAGCAGTTACGGGTCCCGCACAGATACGCAGTATTTT.